This T cell receptor (beta chain) was sequenced for a study of blood T cell repertoires in COVID-19. Study in general: The United States, Italy and Spain supplied acute and convalescent COVID-19 samples. T cells, B-cell-depleted T cells, or PBMCs supplied cDNA or gDNA.

Under the authors' procedure: Estimation of nucleated cell counts relied on the amplification of reference gene primers. Clones were sequenced by immunoSEQ multiplex PCR, and TCRdb holds only the in-frame ones, with some missing. The DNA was the basis for D and trimming; V, J and clone size are from that table. In the table there are about 250,000 clones, around 85% of which are singletons. V dropped 5 bases and J dropped 5 bases, with 12 bases sitting between them. CDR3 size: 13 residues. Germline V gene lookup returns CDR1 LGHDT and CDR2 YNNKEL (reference sequence). The sequence was obtained from a man older than 75 with acute or convalescent COVID-19. This chain joins TRBV3-1 (or the pseudogene TRBV3-2) and TRBJ1-1, with a possible D match to TRBD1 (6 bases). The specimen was peripheral blood. The DNA of the CDR3 is TGTGCCAGCAGCAGTATCAGGGGAACTGAAGCTTTCTTT. As protein: CASSSIRGTEAFF.